A single sample gave rise to the 5 T cell receptor beta chains below, sequenced in a study of beta chain features in type 1 diabetes. Isolated RNA was reverse transcribed in full, so expressed TCRB transcripts were sequenced. TCRdb's table, derived via immunoSEQ multiplex PCR, lists solely in-frame clones and lacks some. This sample has hundreds of thousands of clones, with about 71% found just once. The sample consisted of naive CD4+ T cells from blood. Every receptor here comes from a man younger than 40 in good health.

The V gene is TRBV9, the J gene TRBJ1-3; TRBD1 aligns across 12 bases. This CDR3 is 17 amino acids long. The V and J ends lost 3 bases and 2 bases, in that order; junction bases with no gene match: 6. The V gene's germline CDR1 is SGDLS and CDR2 YYNGEE. CDR3 in DNA: TGTGCCAGCAGCGCCGGGACAGGGGGCAGCGCTGGAAACACCATATATTTT. Protein product: CASSAGTGGSAGNTIYF.

The chain carries TRBV6-5 and TRBJ2-1; no definite D call. V was trimmed by 5 bases and J by 8 bases, leaving 13 bases between them. Per germline, CDR1 MNHEY and CDR2 SVGAGI. The CDR3 covers 13 residues. The CDR3 nucleotides read TGTGCCAGCAGTCCCCGCCTTTGGCATGAGCAGTTCTTC. Translated: CASSPRLWHEQFF.

This clone came up a few times. The V gene is TRBV7-2, the J gene TRBJ2-1; TRBD1 agrees at 7 bases. Germline CDR1 reads SGHTA; CDR2 reads FQGNSA. The CDR3 extends over 14 amino acids. After removal of 5 bases from V and 3 bases from J, the junction contained 4 bases not matched to a gene. The chain's CDR3 is CASSPGQLYNEQFF. Here the CDR3 DNA reads TGTGCCAGCAGCCCGGGACAGCTCTACAATGAGCAGTTCTTC.

V is TRBV7-2 and J is TRBJ2-7, with 10 bases lining up with TRBD2. The CDR3 consists of 14 residues. Trimming removed 4 bases from V and 4 bases from J; junction bases left unmatched: 4. Germline V gives CDR1 SGHTA, CDR2 FQGNSA. CDR3 coding DNA: TGTGCCAGCAGCTCGGGACTAGCGCCTTACGAGCAGTACTTC. It translates to CASSSGLAPYEQYF.

CDR3 sequence: CASSQGTVSTDTQYF. CDR3 sequence (DNA): TGCGCCAGCAGCCAAGGGACAGTTTCCACAGATACGCAGTATTTT. The chain recombines TRBV4-3 with TRBJ2-3, with D tentatively TRBD1 (6 bases). Germline V CDR1 and CDR2: LGHNA, YSLEER. V lost 1 base and J 2 bases, leaving 10 bases between the germline ends. The CDR3 sequence is 15 residues long.